A single sample gave rise to the 26 T cell receptor beta chains below, sequenced in a study of Ad26.COV2.S vaccination and SARS-CoV-2 variants. Clones were read by immunoSEQ multiplex PCR, and TCRdb kept only the in-frame ones, dropping some. Of more than 300,000 clones listed, 85% are singletons. Indicated treatment: roughly 19 received Ad26.COV2.S at low or high dose, single or two shots; 5 received placebo; per-sample allocation not given. The samples were gathered on day 63 after the first injection of vaccine or placebo. The material was peripheral blood, obtained in a trial of Ad26.COV2.S vaccine versus placebo. The receptors shown here come from a person between 18 and 60 years old who received the Ad26.COV2.S COVID-19 vaccine or a placebo.

The gene calls are TRBV9 and TRBJ2-5; 7 bases match TRBD2. This CDR3 comprises 15 residues. Germline V gene lookup returns CDR1 SGDLS and CDR2 YYNGEE. V was clipped by 0 bases and J by 1 base; unmatched bases: 3. In DNA, the CDR3 is TGTGCCAGCAGCGTAGGTGGGAGGGTCCAAGAGACCCAGTACTTC. Residues: CASSVGGRVQETQYF.

The genes are TRBV7-3 and TRBJ2-1; 15 nucleotides match TRBD2. The length of the CDR3 is 14 residues. The germline CDR1 and CDR2 sequences are SGHTA and FQGTGA. J gave up 12 bases and V 5 bases, and 5 bases lay outside the gene matches. The CDR3 DNA reads TGTGCCAGCAGCCCGGGACTAGCGGGGGGCTCGCAGTTCTTC. Translation gives CASSPGLAGGSQFF. Filled out from reference TRBV7-3 and TRBJ2-1, the complete variable domain reads GAGVSQTPSNKVTEKGKYVELRCDPISGHTALYWYRQSLGQGPEFLIYFQGTGAADDSGLPNDRFFAVRPEGSVSTLKIQRTERGDSAVYLCASSPGLAGGSQFFGPGTRLTVL.

This clone showed up just once. V gene TRBV6-5 combines with J gene TRBJ2-5, with TRBD2 identical over 13 bases. Germline trimming cut 7 bases from V and 5 bases from J; bases unmatched to any gene: 7. Germline V gene sequence: CDR1 MNHEY, CDR2 SVGAGI. The CDR3 has 15 residues. This CDR3 is CASTLLAGGPETQYF. In DNA, the CDR3 is TGTGCCAGCACCCTACTAGCGGGGGGGCCGGAGACCCAGTACTTC.

This chain joins TRBV7-3 and TRBJ2-3; 10 bases match TRBD1. V shed 3 bases and J 9 bases; nucleotides not matched to a gene: 9. The CDR3 extends over 15 amino acids. The germline gives CDR1 SGHTA, CDR2 FQGTGA. The CDR3 region is CASSFTTGGEVTQYF. CDR3 coding DNA: TGTGCCAGCAGCTTCACGACAGGGGGCGAAGTGACGCAGTATTTT.

This sequence joins TRBV18 and TRBJ2-2, with 8 bases matching TRBD1. This CDR3 has 15 residues. J was trimmed by 7 bases and V by 3 bases; bases with no gene match: 7. Looked up from germline, CDR1 is KGHSH and CDR2 is LQKENI. The CDR3 here is CASSPRQGIIGELFF. The CDR3 DNA is TGTGCCAGCTCACCTAGACAGGGGATTATCGGGGAGCTGTTTTTT.

The chain is built from TRBV4-2 and TRBJ2-5; 11 bases match TRBD2. The CDR3 extends over 15 amino acids. V trimming: 7 bases; J trimming: 1 base; junction bases outside the gene matches: 5. Looked up from germline, CDR1 is LGHNA and CDR2 is YNFKEQ. The CDR3, as DNA: TGTGCCAGCAAGACTAGCGGGGCCCCCCAAGAGACCCAGTACTTC. Its protein product is CASKTSGAPQETQYF.

This rearrangement joins TRBV6-2 or TRBV6-3 to TRBJ2-2; 9 nucleotides match TRBD2. J lost 3 bases, V lost 3 bases, and 5 bases had no gene match. Germline lookup yields CDR1 MNHEY and CDR2 SVGEGT. This CDR3 contains 16 residues. The CDR3 nucleotides read TGTGCCAGCAGTTATTCACTAGCGGGTCACACCGGGGAGCTGTTTTTT. It encodes CASSYSLAGHTGELFF.

This chain links TRBV6-5 with TRBJ1-1; no reliable D call. V was cut by 5 bases and J by 5 bases, with 15 bases left in between. Looked up from germline, CDR1 is MNHEY and CDR2 is SVGAGI. This CDR3 has 14 amino acids. The CDR3 loop is CASSQFNRRTEAFF. In DNA form, the CDR3 reads TGTGCCAGCAGTCAGTTTAATAGACGTACTGAAGCTTTCTTT.

J is TRBJ1-2 and V is TRBV5-1, with unresolved D. Germline loops: CDR1 SGHRS, CDR2 YFSETQ. The CDR3 sequence is 15 residues long. V lost 5 bases to trimming and J lost 0 bases, with 14 bases between them. CDR3 nucleotide sequence: TGCGCCAGCAGTCTAAGGGCGGCGGCTAACTATGGCTACACCTTC. Translating it yields CASSLRAAANYGYTF.

This chain connects TRBV10-2 to TRBJ2-2; D may be TRBD1 (6 bases). Per the germline V gene, CDR1 is WSHSY and CDR2 is SAAADI. The CDR3 consists of 14 residues. Deletions cut 6 bases from V and 0 bases from J, with 8 bases between. In DNA, the CDR3 is TGCGCCAGCAGCAGGGGATCGAACACCGGGGAGCTGTTTTTT. Translating it yields CASSRGSNTGELFF.

The chain uses TRBV5-1 and TRBJ2-3, with D maybe TRBD2 (5 bases). Trimming removed 0 bases at V and 6 bases at J, with 14 bases between. This CDR3 contains 15 residues. The germline V gene has CDR1 SGHRS and CDR2 YFSETQ. CDR3 DNA: TGCGCCAGCAGCTTGGAAGTAGCGCCCACGGATACGCAGTATTTT. Its translation is CASSLEVAPTDTQYF. Complete variable domain (other parts from reference TRBV5-1 and TRBJ2-3): KAGVTQTPRYLIKTRGQQVTLSCSPISGHRSVSWYQQTPGQGLQFLFEYFSETQRNKGNFPGRFSGRQFSNSRSEMNVSTLELGDSALYLCASSLEVAPTDTQYFGPGTRLTVL.

The rearrangement links TRBV19 to TRBJ2-3; D is ambiguous. The CDR3 has 11 amino acids. Germline V lookup: CDR1 LNHDA, CDR2 SQIVND (reference sequence). The V and J ends lost 4 bases and 2 bases respectively, with 1 base between them. The CDR3 sequence: CASSNTDTQYF. CDR3 nucleotides: TGTGCCAGTAGTAACACAGATACGCAGTATTTT. Full variable domain (rest looked up from reference TRBV19 and TRBJ2-3): DGGITQSPKYLFRKEGQNVTLSCEQNLNHDAMYWYRQDPGQGLRLIYYSQIVNDFQKGDIAEGYSVSREKKESFPLTVTSAQKNPTAFYLCASSNTDTQYFGPGTRLTVL.

The genes are TRBV3-1 (or the pseudogene TRBV3-2) and TRBJ1-6, with a tentative D call TRBD1 (5 bases). Germline V gives CDR1 LGHDT, CDR2 YNNKEL (reference sequence). The CDR3 has 17 residues. The V end was cut by 4 bases, the J end by 4 bases, with 17 bases between. CDR3 DNA sequence: TGTGCCAGCAGCCTTGGGGGGGGGATCAAATATAATTCACCCCTCCACTTT. It translates to CASSLGGGIKYNSPLHF.

The V and J genes are TRBV20-1 and TRBJ1-3; 7 bases align to TRBD1. The V segment lost 3 bases and the J segment 4 bases; nucleotides outside the gene matches: 6. Germline V CDR1 and CDR2: DFQATT, SNEGSKA (reference sequence). CDR3 length: 14 residues. The CDR3 loop reads CSASLTGDGNTIYF. CDR3 nucleotide sequence: TGCAGTGCTAGTTTAACAGGGGACGGAAACACCATATATTTT.

The rearrangement uses TRBV28 and TRBJ2-5; D is possibly TRBD2 (5 bases). Germline V gene lookup returns CDR1 MDHEN and CDR2 SYDVKM. CDR3 size: 13 residues. The V end lost 7 bases, the J end lost 4 bases, and 13 bases lay between the germline ends. CDR3 region: CASTEEGPETQYF. CDR3 nucleotide sequence: TGTGCCAGCACCGAAGAGGGCCCAGAGACCCAGTACTTC.

V and J are TRBV7-9 and TRBJ2-3, with 10 bases lining up with TRBD2. The J segment lost 3 bases and the V segment lost 3 bases, leaving 12 bases of the junction unmatched. The germline CDR1 and CDR2 sequences are SEHNR and FQNEAQ (reference sequence). The CDR3 runs to 18 residues. This CDR3 is CASSFTLLAGGKTDTQYF. The CDR3 DNA sequence: TGTGCCAGCAGCTTTACCCTTTTAGCGGGGGGAAAGACAGATACGCAGTATTTT.

This rearrangement joins TRBV19 to TRBJ2-7; the D is unclear. The CDR3 totals 15 residues. CDR1 is LNHDA, CDR2 SQIVND, per germline (reference sequence). Trimming took off 3 bases at V and 2 bases at J, with 14 bases between the two ends. The CDR3 protein is CASSIGRTAAYEQYF. CDR3 DNA: TGTGCCAGTAGTATCGGCCGTACAGCCGCCTACGAGCAGTACTTC.

This chain links TRBV7-9 with TRBJ1-1; 7 bases match TRBD1. This CDR3 spans 13 amino acids. V lost 5 bases and J lost 5; bases outside the gene matches: 5. CDR1 SEHNR and CDR2 FQNEAQ come from the germline V gene (reference sequence). As DNA, the CDR3 is TGTGCCAGCAGCCAGGGGGAAAAGACTGAAGCTTTCTTT. It is translated as CASSQGEKTEAFF.

The chain carries TRBV5-6 and TRBJ1-6; TRBD1 agrees at 10 bases. The CDR3 sequence is 16 residues long. The V and J ends lost 4 bases and 1 base, in that order; junction bases with no gene match: 2. Germline assignment: CDR1 SGHDT and CDR2 YYEEEE. The CDR3: CASSGTGESYNSPLHF. The CDR3 nucleotides read TGTGCCAGCAGCGGGACAGGGGAATCCTATAATTCACCCCTCCACTTT.

The V and J genes are TRBV5-4 and TRBJ1-1; TRBD1 aligns across 10 bases. Losses at the gene ends were 0 bases for V and 4 bases for J; bases not matched to a gene: 6. Germline V gene sequence: CDR1 SGHNT, CDR2 YYREEE (reference sequence). This CDR3 has 16 residues. CDR3 nucleotide sequence: TGTGCCAGCAGCTTGGGGGGGACAGGGGTGGCCACTGAAGCTTTCTTT. Protein sequence: CASSLGGTGVATEAFF.

The chain carries TRBV18 and TRBJ2-3; 9 bases agree with TRBD1. J lost 4 bases, V lost 5 bases, and 10 bases had no gene match. The germline V gene has CDR1 KGHSH and CDR2 LQKENI. The CDR3 extends over 16 amino acids. CDR3: CASSNRDRVDADTQYF. DNA of the CDR3: TGTGCCAGCTCAAACCGGGACAGGGTAGACGCAGATACGCAGTATTTT.

The CDR3 is CASSGGQYFYGYTF. Written as DNA, the CDR3 is TGTGCCAGCAGCGGGGGCCAGTATTTCTATGGCTACACCTTC. V is TRBV7-9 and J is TRBJ1-2, with a tentative D call TRBD1 (6 bases). The germline V and J ends were trimmed by 5 bases and 4 bases, with 14 bases remaining between them. Germline CDR1 is SEHNR and CDR2 is FQNEAQ (reference sequence). This CDR3 spans 14 amino acids.

The chain links TRBV25-1 to TRBJ2-4; D unclear. CDR3 length: 11 residues. Trimming removed 4 bases from V and 8 bases from J, with 6 bases in between. Germline loops: CDR1 MGHDK, CDR2 SYGVNS. The CDR3 nucleotides read TGTGCCAGCAGTGCTGGGGACATTCAGTACTTC. It yields the protein CASSAGDIQYF. The whole variable domain, filled in from reference TRBV25-1 and TRBJ2-4, reads EADIYQTPRYLVIGTGKKITLECSQTMGHDKMYWYQQDPGMELHLIHYSYGVNSTEKGDLSSESTVSRIRTEHFPLTLESARPSHTSQYLCASSAGDIQYFGAGTRLSVL.

V usage is TRBV7-9 and J usage is TRBJ1-4; 7 bases are shared with TRBD1. With 5 bases clipped from V and 3 bases from J, the junction kept 3 bases outside the gene matches. Germline CDR1 SEHNR, CDR2 FQNEAQ (reference sequence). The CDR3 consists of 14 residues. The CDR3 DNA follows: TGTGCCAGCAGCAAAGGGACAGCTAATGAAAAACTGTTTTTT. Translating it yields CASSKGTANEKLFF.

The CDR3 here is CASSLGTRGGDYGYTF. For the CDR3, the DNA is TGCGCCAGCAGCTTGGGTACTCGGGGGGGCGACTATGGCTACACCTTC. The chain combines TRBV5-1 with TRBJ1-2; tentatively, D is TRBD1 (6 bases). CDR3 length equals 16 residues. V lost 0 bases and J 3 bases, leaving 15 bases between the germline ends. Per the germline V gene, CDR1 is SGHRS and CDR2 is YFSETQ.

This clone was counted at least ten times. V usage is TRBV5-6 and J usage is TRBJ2-7, with D hard to call. The ends were cut back, 1 base at V and 5 bases at J, with 4 bases in the middle. CDR3 length: 11 amino acids. Germline lookup yields CDR1 SGHDT and CDR2 YYEEEE. The CDR3 DNA is TGTGCCAGCAGCTTGTGGGACGAGCAGTACTTC. It specifies CASSLWDEQYF.